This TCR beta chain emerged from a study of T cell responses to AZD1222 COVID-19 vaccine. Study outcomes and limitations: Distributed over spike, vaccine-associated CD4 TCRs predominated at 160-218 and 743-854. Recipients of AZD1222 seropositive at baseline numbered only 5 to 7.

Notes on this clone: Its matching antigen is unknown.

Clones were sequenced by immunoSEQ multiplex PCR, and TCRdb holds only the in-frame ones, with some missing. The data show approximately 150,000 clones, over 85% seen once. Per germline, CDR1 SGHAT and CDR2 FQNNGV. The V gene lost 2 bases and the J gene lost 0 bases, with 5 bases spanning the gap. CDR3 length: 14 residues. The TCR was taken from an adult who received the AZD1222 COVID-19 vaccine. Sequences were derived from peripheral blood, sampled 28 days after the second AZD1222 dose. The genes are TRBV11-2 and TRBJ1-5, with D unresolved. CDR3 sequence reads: CASSLHDSNQPQHF. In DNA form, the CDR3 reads TGTGCCAGCAGCTTACATGATAGCAATCAGCCCCAGCATTTT.